The sequence of this TCR beta chain was determined in a study of CD8 T cell repertoires and HIV-1 epitope variants. Study in general: Separate wells received one of Twenty-five Gag or Nef variant peptides. Separate from the cultures, 1M uncultured T cells served as baseline.

TCRdb's table, derived via immunoSEQ multiplex PCR, lists solely in-frame clones and lacks some. The sample includes a few thousand clones, less than 75% seen only once; the top ten take less than 45%. Trimming took off 9 bases at V and 3 bases at J, with 11 bases between the two ends. This CDR3 comprises 12 residues. Germline V CDR1 and CDR2: SEHNR, FQNEAQ (reference sequence). The study, taken as a whole, reports: Five clonotypes recognized Nef KF9, one HW9, none TAALDMSHF.

Concerning this clone: The antigen is undetermined.

V gene TRBV7-9 combines with J gene TRBJ1-2, with D possibly matching TRBD1 (5 bases). This receptor was identified in a male donor with HIV. Sequencing was done on a sample of cultured CD8+ T cells derived from PBMCs. As DNA, the CDR3 is TGTGCCAGTCAGGGAGGGGACTATGGCTACACCTTC. Amino acid sequence: CASQGGDYGYTF.